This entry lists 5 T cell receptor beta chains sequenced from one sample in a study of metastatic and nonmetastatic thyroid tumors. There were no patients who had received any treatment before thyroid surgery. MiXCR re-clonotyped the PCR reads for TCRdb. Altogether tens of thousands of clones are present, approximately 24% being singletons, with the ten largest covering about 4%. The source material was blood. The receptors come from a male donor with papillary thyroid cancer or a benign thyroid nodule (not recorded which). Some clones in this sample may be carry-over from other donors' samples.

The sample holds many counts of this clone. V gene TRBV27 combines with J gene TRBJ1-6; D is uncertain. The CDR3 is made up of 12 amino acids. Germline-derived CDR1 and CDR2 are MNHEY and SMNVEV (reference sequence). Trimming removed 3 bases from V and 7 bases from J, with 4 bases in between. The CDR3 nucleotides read TGTGCCAGCAGTTTCCCGAATTCACCCCTCCACTTT. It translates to CASSFPNSPLHF.

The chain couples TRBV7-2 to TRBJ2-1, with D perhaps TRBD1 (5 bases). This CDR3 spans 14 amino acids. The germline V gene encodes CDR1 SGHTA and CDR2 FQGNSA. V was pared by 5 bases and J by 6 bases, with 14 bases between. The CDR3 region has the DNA TGTGCCAGCAGCCCCCAAGGGGCCGCCAATGAGCAGTTCTTC. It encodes CASSPQGAANEQFF.

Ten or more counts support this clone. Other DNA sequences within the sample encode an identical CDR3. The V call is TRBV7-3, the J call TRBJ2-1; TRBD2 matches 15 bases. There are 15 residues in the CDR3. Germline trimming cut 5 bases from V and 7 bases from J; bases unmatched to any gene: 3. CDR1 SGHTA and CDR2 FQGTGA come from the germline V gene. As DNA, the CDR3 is TGTGCCAGCAGCCCAGGACTAGCGGGAGGGAATGAGCAGTTCTTC. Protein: CASSPGLAGGNEQFF. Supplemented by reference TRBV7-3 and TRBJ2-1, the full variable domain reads GAGVSQTPSNKVTEKGKYVELRCDPISGHTALYWYRQSLGQGPEFLIYFQGTGAADDSGLPNDRFFAVRPEGSVSTLKIQRTERGDSAVYLCASSPGLAGGNEQFFGPGTRLTVL.

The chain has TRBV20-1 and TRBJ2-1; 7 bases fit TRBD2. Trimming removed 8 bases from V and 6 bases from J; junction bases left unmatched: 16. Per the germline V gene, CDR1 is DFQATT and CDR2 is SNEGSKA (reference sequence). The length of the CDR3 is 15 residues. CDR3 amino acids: CSFLSNRGGSNEQFF. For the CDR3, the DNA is TGCAGTTTCCTATCAAACCGGGGAGGGAGCAATGAGCAGTTCTTC.

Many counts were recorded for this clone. The DNA for the CDR3 is TGTGCCACCAGTATACAGGGCTATGAGCAGTTCTTC. Translating gives CATSIQGYEQFF. The chain couples TRBV24-1 to TRBJ2-1, with D possibly being TRBD1 (6 bases). Trimming took off 6 bases at V and 8 bases at J, with 10 bases between the two ends. This CDR3 comprises 12 residues. In germline, CDR1 is KGHDR, CDR2 SFDVKD.